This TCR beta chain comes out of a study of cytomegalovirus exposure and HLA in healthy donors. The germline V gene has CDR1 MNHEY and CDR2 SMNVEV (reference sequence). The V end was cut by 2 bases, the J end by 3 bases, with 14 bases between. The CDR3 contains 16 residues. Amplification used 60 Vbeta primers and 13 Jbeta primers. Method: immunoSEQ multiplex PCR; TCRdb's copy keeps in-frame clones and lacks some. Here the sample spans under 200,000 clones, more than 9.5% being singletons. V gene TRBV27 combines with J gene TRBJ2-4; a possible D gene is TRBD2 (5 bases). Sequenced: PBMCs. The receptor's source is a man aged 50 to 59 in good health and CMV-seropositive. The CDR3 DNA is TGTGCCAGCAGTTTACCGATCCCCGGAGGCAAAAACATTCAGTACTTC. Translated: CASSLPIPGGKNIQYF.